Shown below are 29 T cell receptor beta chains from a single sample sequenced in a study of blood T cell repertoires in COVID-19. Using immunoSEQ multiplex PCR, the repertoire was profiled, and TCRdb retains in-frame clones only, with some absent. The sample includes approximately 400,000 clones, more than 70% seen only once; the top ten take 1.2%. The source material was PBMCs or T cells enriched from blood (not recorded which). The receptor set was obtained from a woman under 30 who had recovered from COVID-19.

The chain employs TRBV4-3 and TRBJ1-1, with TRBD1 matching 9 bases. With 6 bases clipped from V and 4 bases from J, the junction kept 3 bases outside the gene matches. CDR3 length equals 13 residues. The germline gives CDR1 LGHNA, CDR2 YSLEER. The CDR3 sequence: CASRDRGLTEAFF. CDR3 in DNA: TGCGCCAGCAGGGACAGGGGCCTCACTGAAGCTTTCTTT.

Only one count was recorded for this clone. This chain uses TRBV5-1 with TRBJ2-7; a possible D gene is TRBD1 (5 bases). Germline CDR1 is SGHRS and CDR2 is YFSETQ. This CDR3 contains 16 residues. V lost 5 bases and J lost 1, with 19 bases in between. The CDR3 sequence: CASRTVKGLRSYEQYF. CDR3 DNA sequence: TGCGCCAGCAGGACAGTAAAAGGCTTAAGGTCCTACGAGCAGTACTTC.

The J gene is TRBJ1-5, the V gene TRBV30, with 7 bases aligning to TRBD1. This CDR3 comprises 16 residues. The trim removed 0 bases at V and 5 bases at J, leaving 10 bases unmatched. Germline lookup yields CDR1 GTSNPN and CDR2 SVGIG (reference sequence). Here the CDR3 DNA reads TGTGCCTGGAGTGTCAGGGGGGCCGGTGGGTATCAGCCCCAGCATTTT. Translating gives CAWSVRGAGGYQPQHF.

This chain links TRBV6-5 with TRBJ1-4; D remains unclear. Germline assignment: CDR1 MNHEY and CDR2 SVGAGI. Trimming cost V 8 bases and J 4 bases, with 8 bases left between them. The CDR3 loop spans 12 amino acids. The CDR3 DNA sequence: TGTGCCAGCGGCCCTCTTAATGAAAAACTGTTTTTT. Its translation is CASGPLNEKLFF.

The rearrangement joins TRBV4-2 to TRBJ2-7; 9 positions match TRBD2. Germline V lookup: CDR1 LGHNA, CDR2 YNFKEQ. The CDR3 is 16 residues long. V lost 1 base, J lost 0 bases, and 4 bases stayed unmatched. The CDR3 sequence is CASSQVSGGGSYEQYF. DNA for the CDR3: TGTGCCAGCAGCCAAGTTAGCGGGGGTGGCTCCTACGAGCAGTACTTC.

The sample holds a few counts of this clone. This chain connects TRBV7-2 to TRBJ1-5; D uncertain. The CDR3 extends over 16 amino acids. Germline V lookup: CDR1 SGHTA, CDR2 FQGNSA. With 1 base removed from V and 2 bases from J, the gap between germline ends came to 12 bases. This CDR3 is CASSLERSGGNQPQHF. The CDR3 DNA reads TGTGCCAGCAGCTTAGAACGGAGCGGCGGCAATCAGCCCCAGCATTTT.

The CDR3: CASSTRTGFGGAFF. For the CDR3, the DNA is TGTGCCAGCAGTACCCGGACAGGGTTCGGAGGAGCTTTCTTT. The rearrangement uses TRBV27 and TRBJ1-1, with 8 bases identical to TRBD1. There are 14 residues in the CDR3. CDR1 and CDR2 from the germline V gene are MNHEY and SMNVEV (reference sequence). V dropped 5 bases and J dropped 10; count of bases not matched to a gene: 12.

V is TRBV27 and J is TRBJ1-1; 7 bases align to TRBD1. Trimming removed 0 bases from V and 5 bases from J; junction bases left unmatched: 6. Per the germline V gene, CDR1 is MNHEY and CDR2 is SMNVEV (reference sequence). This CDR3 region has 15 residues. CDR3 protein: CASSLSRQGLTEAFF. In nucleotides, the CDR3 is TGTGCCAGCAGTTTATCCCGACAGGGTCTTACTGAAGCTTTCTTT.

The CDR3 bases are TGTGCCAGCTCACCGGGACAGGGCGACACCGGGGAGCTGTTTTTT. It encodes CASSPGQGDTGELFF. This chain uses TRBV18 with TRBJ2-2, with 9 bases identical to TRBD1. V shed 3 bases, J shed 3 bases, and the junction held 2 bases outside the gene matches. The germline V gene has CDR1 KGHSH and CDR2 LQKENI. CDR3 length: 15 amino acids.

V usage is TRBV4-1 and J usage is TRBJ2-5; TRBD2 matches 7 bases. This CDR3 comprises 16 residues. The germline V gene has CDR1 MGHRA and CDR2 YSYEKL. V shed 0 bases, J shed 1 base, and the junction held 5 bases outside the gene matches. CDR3 region: CASSQDDRGGQETQYF. CDR3 nucleotide sequence: TGCGCCAGCAGCCAAGATGATCGCGGGGGCCAAGAGACCCAGTACTTC.

The rearrangement joins TRBV9 to TRBJ1-6; 11 positions agree with TRBD1. V dropped 4 bases and J dropped 7; count of bases not matched to a gene: 4. Germline V gene data show CDR1 as SGDLS and CDR2 as YYNGEE. CDR3 length equals 15 residues. In DNA form, the CDR3 reads TGTGCCAGCAGCTCCCGGACAGGGGGCAATTCACCCCTCCACTTT. Its translation: CASSSRTGGNSPLHF.

The gene calls are TRBV5-1 and TRBJ2-3; 7 bases line up with TRBD2. J was trimmed by 5 bases and V by 7 bases; bases with no gene match: 4. CDR1 is SGHRS, CDR2 YFSETQ, per germline. The CDR3 loop spans 12 amino acids. CDR3 bases: TGCGCCAGCCGGGGGGTACGAGATACGCAGTATTTT. Encoded protein: CASRGVRDTQYF.

CDR3 in DNA: TGTGCCAGCAGCCAAGGAGAAATTACGAGGGCTTTCTTT. It specifies CASSQGEITRAFF. The chain carries TRBV4-2 and TRBJ1-1; D call uncertain. V was clipped by 1 base and J by 11 bases, with 14 bases between them. CDR1 is LGHNA and CDR2 is YNFKEQ in the germline V gene. The CDR3 spans 13 residues.

The chain combines TRBV7-9 with TRBJ1-1; weak D call: TRBD1 (5 bases). V was shortened by 6 bases and J by 11 bases, with 19 bases between the two germline ends. This CDR3 has 13 residues. CDR1 SEHNR and CDR2 FQNEAQ come from the germline V gene (reference sequence). Here the CDR3 reads CASRPAQGYLAFF. The CDR3 bases are TGTGCCAGCAGACCCGCCCAGGGATACTTGGCTTTCTTT.

The sample holds one count of this clone. The rearrangement uses TRBV19 and TRBJ1-1; 8 bases are a match to TRBD1. The CDR3 runs 14 residues. V shed 6 bases, J shed 1 base, and the junction held 4 bases outside the gene matches. Germline assignment: CDR1 LNHDA and CDR2 SQIVND (reference sequence). The CDR3: CASRRTGPNTEAFF. CDR3 nucleotides: TGTGCCAGTAGGAGGACAGGGCCGAACACTGAAGCTTTCTTT.

This clone was counted a single time. The V call is TRBV12-5, the J call TRBJ2-7; 13 bases agree with TRBD2. Germline CDR1 reads LGHNT; CDR2 reads FRNRAP. The CDR3 length is 18 residues. Germline trimming cut 6 bases from V and 2 bases from J; bases unmatched to any gene: 13. The CDR3 bases are TGTGCTAGTGGCGGAGAGGGACTAGCGGGGAAAAATACCTACGAGCAGTACTTC. It translates to CASGGEGLAGKNTYEQYF.

The gene calls are TRBV2 and TRBJ2-4, with 11 bases that match TRBD2. This CDR3 has 18 residues. Germline V lookup: CDR1 SNHLY, CDR2 FYNNEI. Trimming cost V 4 bases and J 1 base; bases outside gene matches: 9. Written as DNA, the CDR3 is TGTGCCAGCAGTGCGTCTAGCGGGGGGCCGATTGCCAAAAACATTCAGTACTTC. It codes for CASSASSGGPIAKNIQYF.

The gene calls are TRBV21-1 and TRBJ2-7; the table gives TRBD1 as D, unverified against the DNA. TRBV21-1 is classified as a pseudogene. CDR3 length equals 17 residues. The CDR3 DNA follows: TGTGCCAGCAGCGCACGAGGGGACAGGGGACACTCCTACGAGCAGTACTTC. It translates to CASSARGDRGHSYEQYF.

The V call is TRBV9, the J call TRBJ2-3; the match to TRBD1 covers 7 bases. The CDR3 has 14 amino acids. The germline gives CDR1 SGDLS, CDR2 YYNGEE. V lost 0 bases, J lost 6 bases, and 4 bases stayed unmatched. Here the CDR3 DNA reads TGTGCCAGCAGCGTAGAGGACAGGAGGGATACGCAGTATTTT. Amino acid sequence: CASSVEDRRDTQYF. The variable domain in full, completed from reference TRBV9 and TRBJ2-3, reads DSGVTQTPKHLITATGQRVTLRCSPRSGDLSVYWYQQSLDQGLQFLIQYYNGEERAKGNILERFSAQQFPDLHSELNLSSLELGDSALYFCASSVEDRRDTQYFGPGTRLTVL.

The chain has TRBV18 and TRBJ1-6; 7 nucleotides line up with TRBD1. CDR3 length: 14 residues. CDR1 is KGHSH, CDR2 LQKENI, per germline. J gave up 7 bases and V 2 bases, and 2 bases lay outside the gene matches. CDR3 in DNA: TGTGCCAGCTCACCAGGGACAGCCAATTCACCCCTCCACTTT. Protein sequence: CASSPGTANSPLHF.

J is TRBJ2-7 and V is TRBV2, with TRBD1 matching over 9 bases. The germline V gene encodes CDR1 SNHLY and CDR2 FYNNEI. The junction had 8 bases not matched to a gene; V was cut back by 5 bases and J by 6 bases. CDR3 length: 14 residues. CDR3 nucleotides: TGTGCCAGCAGTCCAGGGACAGGGACAGGCGAGCAGTACTTC. Residues: CASSPGTGTGEQYF.

This chain uses TRBV24-1 with TRBJ2-7, with D possibly TRBD1 on 5 matching bases. This CDR3 has 12 amino acids. Germline CDR1 is KGHDR and CDR2 is SFDVKD. Trimming shortened V by 9 bases and J by 5 bases, and 13 bases separated the two germline ends. CDR3 protein: CATRSARDEQYF. The CDR3 bases are TGTGCCACCCGGTCCGCCAGGGACGAGCAGTACTTC.

CDR3 coding DNA: TGCAGTGCTAGTTTCCCCCCTAGCGGGGAAGAGACCCAGTACTTC. Translated: CSASFPPSGEETQYF. The rearrangement joins TRBV20-1 to TRBJ2-5; 9 nucleotides line up with TRBD2. Unmatched junction bases numbered 8, after V lost 3 bases and J lost 3 bases. There are 15 residues in the CDR3. Germline lookup yields CDR1 DFQATT and CDR2 SNEGSKA (reference sequence).

J is TRBJ1-1 and V is TRBV4-3, with D unclear. V gave up 1 base and J gave up 1 base, with 10 bases separating them. The CDR3 runs 15 residues. Looked up from germline, CDR1 is LGHNA and CDR2 is YSLEER. The CDR3: CASSQGYRRNTEAFF. CDR3 in DNA: TGCGCCAGCAGCCAAGGTTACAGACGGAACACTGAAGCTTTCTTT.

In the case of this clone: An end of the junction differs from the germline gene, which may be a read error. The chain couples TRBV29-1 to TRBJ1-1; possibly TRBD1 for D (5 bases). Germline V lookup: CDR1 SQVTM, CDR2 ANQGSEA. The CDR3 covers 14 residues. As DNA, the CDR3 is TGCAGCGTAGAAGCGGTAAGGGGTTCTACTGAAGCTTTCTTT. Translating gives CSVEAVRGSTEAFF.

V and J are TRBV12-5 and TRBJ1-2; D unresolved. The CDR3 has 16 amino acids. V was cut by 0 bases and J by 2 bases, with 13 bases left in between. Germline lookup yields CDR1 LGHNT and CDR2 FRNRAP. In nucleotides, the CDR3 is TGTGCTAGTGGTTTGGTACTAGGTGCAGAGAACTATGGCTACACCTTC. As protein: CASGLVLGAENYGYTF.

V usage is TRBV23-1 and J usage is TRBJ1-5; 8 nucleotides align to TRBD1. TRBV23-1 is an ORF; its function is uncertain. The CDR3 consists of 16 residues. With V trimmed by 6 bases and J by 5 bases, 12 bases remained unmatched. DNA of the CDR3: TGCGCCAGCAGGACGCCCGGACAGGGCTTACATCAGCCCCAGCATTTT. Encoded protein: CASRTPGQGLHQPQHF.

V gene TRBV10-3 combines with J gene TRBJ1-5, with 7 bases identical to TRBD1. With V trimmed by 10 bases and J by 2 bases, 8 bases remained unmatched. The CDR3 extends over 14 amino acids. From germline, CDR1 is ENHRY and CDR2 SYGVKD. The CDR3 reads CATTTGSGNQPQHF. In DNA, the CDR3 is TGTGCCACCACGACAGGGAGTGGCAATCAGCCCCAGCATTTT.

V gene TRBV19 combines with J gene TRBJ2-1; 12 bases match TRBD2. The CDR3 is 15 residues long. CDR1 LNHDA and CDR2 SQIVND come from the germline V gene (reference sequence). V lost 7 bases to trimming and J lost 6 bases; unmatched junction nucleotides: 7. CDR3: CASISRTSGINEQFF. CDR3 nucleotide sequence: TGTGCCAGTATCTCTAGGACTAGCGGGATCAATGAGCAGTTCTTC.